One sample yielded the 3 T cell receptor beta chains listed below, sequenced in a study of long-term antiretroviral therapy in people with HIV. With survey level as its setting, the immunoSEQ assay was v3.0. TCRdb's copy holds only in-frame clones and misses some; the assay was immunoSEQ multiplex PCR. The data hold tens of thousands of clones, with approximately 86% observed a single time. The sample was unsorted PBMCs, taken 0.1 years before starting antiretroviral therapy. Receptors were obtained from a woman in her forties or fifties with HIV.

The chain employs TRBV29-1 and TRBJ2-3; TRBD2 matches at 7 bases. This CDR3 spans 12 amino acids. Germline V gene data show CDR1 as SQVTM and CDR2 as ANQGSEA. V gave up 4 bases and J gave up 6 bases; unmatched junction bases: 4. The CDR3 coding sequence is TGCAGCGTTGCGGGGGGAAGGGATACGCAGTATTTT. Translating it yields CSVAGGRDTQYF.

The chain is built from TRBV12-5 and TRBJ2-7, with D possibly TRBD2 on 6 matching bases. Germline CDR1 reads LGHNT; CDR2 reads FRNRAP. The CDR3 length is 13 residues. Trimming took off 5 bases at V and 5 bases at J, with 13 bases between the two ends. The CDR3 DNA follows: TGTGCTAGTGGTAGAATGGGGGGACACGAGCAGTACTTC. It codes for CASGRMGGHEQYF.

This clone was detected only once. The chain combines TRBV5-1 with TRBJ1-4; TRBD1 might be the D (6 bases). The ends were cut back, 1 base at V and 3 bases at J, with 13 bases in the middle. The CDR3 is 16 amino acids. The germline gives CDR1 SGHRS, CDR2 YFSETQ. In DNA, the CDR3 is TGCGCCAGCAGCTTGTACTTCGACAGGTCTAATGAAAAACTGTTTTTT. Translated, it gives CASSLYFDRSNEKLFF.